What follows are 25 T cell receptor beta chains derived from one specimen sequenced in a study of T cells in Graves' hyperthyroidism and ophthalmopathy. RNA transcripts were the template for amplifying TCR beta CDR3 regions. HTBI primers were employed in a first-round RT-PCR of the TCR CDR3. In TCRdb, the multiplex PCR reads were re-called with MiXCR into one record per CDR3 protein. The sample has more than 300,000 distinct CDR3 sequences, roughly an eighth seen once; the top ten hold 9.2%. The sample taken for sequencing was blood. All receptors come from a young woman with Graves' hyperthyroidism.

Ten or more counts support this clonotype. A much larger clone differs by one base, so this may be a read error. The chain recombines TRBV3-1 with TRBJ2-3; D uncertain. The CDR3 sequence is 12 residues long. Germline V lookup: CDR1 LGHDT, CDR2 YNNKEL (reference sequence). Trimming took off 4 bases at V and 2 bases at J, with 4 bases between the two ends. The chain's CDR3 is CASSRATDTQYF. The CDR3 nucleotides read TGTGCCAGCAGCCGGGCCACAGATACGCAGTATTTT.

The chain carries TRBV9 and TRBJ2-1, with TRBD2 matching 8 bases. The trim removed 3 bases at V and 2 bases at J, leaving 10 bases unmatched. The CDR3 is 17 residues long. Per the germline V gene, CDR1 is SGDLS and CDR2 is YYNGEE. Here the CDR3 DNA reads TGTGCCAGCAGCGGTGCAGCGGGGGCCGAAGCCTACAATGAGCAGTTCTTC. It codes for CASSGAAGAEAYNEQFF. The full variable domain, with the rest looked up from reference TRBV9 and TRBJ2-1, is DSGVTQTPKHLITATGQRVTLRCSPRSGDLSVYWYQQSLDQGLQFLIQYYNGEERAKGNILERFSAQQFPDLHSELNLSSLELGDSALYFCASSGAAGAEAYNEQFFGPGTRLTVL.

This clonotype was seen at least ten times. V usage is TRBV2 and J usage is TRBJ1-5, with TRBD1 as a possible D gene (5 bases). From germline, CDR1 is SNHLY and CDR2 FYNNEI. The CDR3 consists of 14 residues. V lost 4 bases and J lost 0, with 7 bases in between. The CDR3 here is CASSGDYSNQPQHF. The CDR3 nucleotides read TGTGCCAGCAGTGGGGACTATAGCAATCAGCCCCAGCATTTT.

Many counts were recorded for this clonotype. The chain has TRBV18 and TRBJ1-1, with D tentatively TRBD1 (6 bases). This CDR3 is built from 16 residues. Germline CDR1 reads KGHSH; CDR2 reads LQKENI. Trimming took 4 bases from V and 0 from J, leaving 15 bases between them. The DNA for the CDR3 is TGTGCCAGCTCACTAAACGCCGGGGGCGTGAACACTGAAGCTTTCTTT. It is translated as CASSLNAGGVNTEAFF.

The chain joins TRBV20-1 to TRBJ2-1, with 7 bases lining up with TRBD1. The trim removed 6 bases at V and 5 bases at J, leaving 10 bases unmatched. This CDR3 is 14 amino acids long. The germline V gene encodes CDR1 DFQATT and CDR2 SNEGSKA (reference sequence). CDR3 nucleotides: TGCAGTGCGTCGGGGACAGAGATCCACAATGAGCAGTTCTTC. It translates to CSASGTEIHNEQFF.

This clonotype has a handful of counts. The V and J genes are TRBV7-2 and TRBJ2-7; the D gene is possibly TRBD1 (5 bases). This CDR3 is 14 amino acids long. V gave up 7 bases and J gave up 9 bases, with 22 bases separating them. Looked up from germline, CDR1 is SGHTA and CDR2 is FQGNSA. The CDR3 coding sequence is TGTGCCAGCACCCCCCCTGGGGCTAACCTGGGGCAGTACTTC. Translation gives CASTPPGANLGQYF.

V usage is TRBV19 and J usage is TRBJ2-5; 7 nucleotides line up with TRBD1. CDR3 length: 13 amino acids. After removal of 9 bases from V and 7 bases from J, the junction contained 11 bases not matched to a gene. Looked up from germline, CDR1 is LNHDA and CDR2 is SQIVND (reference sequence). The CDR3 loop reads CASTPPTGWTQYF. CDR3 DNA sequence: TGTGCCAGCACCCCCCCGACAGGGTGGACCCAGTACTTC.

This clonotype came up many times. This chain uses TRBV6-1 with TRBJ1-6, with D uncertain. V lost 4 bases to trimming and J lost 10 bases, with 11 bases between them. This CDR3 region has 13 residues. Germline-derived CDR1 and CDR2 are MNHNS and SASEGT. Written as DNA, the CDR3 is TGTGCCAGCAGTGCGGAGGGAGTGTCACCCCTCCACTTT. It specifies CASSAEGVSPLHF.

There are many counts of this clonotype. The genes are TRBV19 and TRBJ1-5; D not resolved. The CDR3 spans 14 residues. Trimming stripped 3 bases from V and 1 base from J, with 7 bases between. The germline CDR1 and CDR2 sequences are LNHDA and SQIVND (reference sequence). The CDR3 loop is CASSISASNQPQHF. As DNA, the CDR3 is TGTGCCAGTAGTATCTCAGCCAGCAATCAGCCCCAGCATTTT.

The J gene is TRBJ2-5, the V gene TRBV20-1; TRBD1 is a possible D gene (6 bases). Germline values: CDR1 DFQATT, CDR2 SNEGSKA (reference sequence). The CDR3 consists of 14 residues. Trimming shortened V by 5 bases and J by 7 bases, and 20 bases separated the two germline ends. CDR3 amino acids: CSAHRESQRSTQYF. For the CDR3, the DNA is TGCAGTGCTCACAGGGAGTCCCAGAGATCGACCCAGTACTTC.

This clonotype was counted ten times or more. The CDR3 here is CASSQVRGNQETQYF. CDR3 DNA: TGTGCCAGCAGCCAAGTTAGGGGGAACCAAGAGACCCAGTACTTC. V is TRBV3-1 and J is TRBJ2-5, with a tentative D call TRBD1 (6 bases). This CDR3 comprises 15 residues. Per the germline V gene, CDR1 is LGHDT and CDR2 is YNNKEL (reference sequence). Trimming stripped 1 base from V and 0 bases from J, with 9 bases between.

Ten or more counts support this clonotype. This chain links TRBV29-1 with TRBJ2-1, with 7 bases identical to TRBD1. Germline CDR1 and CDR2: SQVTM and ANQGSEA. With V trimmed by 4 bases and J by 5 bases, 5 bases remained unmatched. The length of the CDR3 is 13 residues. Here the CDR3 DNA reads TGCAGCGTTGCGGGGCAGGGGGACAATGAGCAGTTCTTC. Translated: CSVAGQGDNEQFF.

The CDR3 region is CASNPEGVEAFF. The CDR3 DNA follows: TGTGCCAGCAACCCCGAGGGGGTGGAAGCTTTCTTT. The genes are TRBV7-2 and TRBJ1-1, with D maybe TRBD1 (6 bases). This CDR3 is built from 12 residues. The germline V and J ends were trimmed by 7 bases and 8 bases, with 14 bases remaining between them. The germline V gene has CDR1 SGHTA and CDR2 FQGNSA.

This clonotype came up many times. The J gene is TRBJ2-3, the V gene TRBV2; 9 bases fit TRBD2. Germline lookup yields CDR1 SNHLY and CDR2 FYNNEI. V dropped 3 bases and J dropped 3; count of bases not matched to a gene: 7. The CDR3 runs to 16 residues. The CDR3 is CASSDGPSGTTDTQYF. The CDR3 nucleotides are TGTGCCAGCAGTGACGGGCCTAGCGGGACTACAGATACGCAGTATTTT.

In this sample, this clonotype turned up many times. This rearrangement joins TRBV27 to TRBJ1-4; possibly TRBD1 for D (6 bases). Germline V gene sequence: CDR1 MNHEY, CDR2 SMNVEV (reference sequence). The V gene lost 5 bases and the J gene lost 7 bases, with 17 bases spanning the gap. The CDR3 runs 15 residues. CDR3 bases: TGTGCCAGCAGTCGATCGGGACACTCTTCTGAAAAACTGTTTTTT. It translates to CASSRSGHSSEKLFF.

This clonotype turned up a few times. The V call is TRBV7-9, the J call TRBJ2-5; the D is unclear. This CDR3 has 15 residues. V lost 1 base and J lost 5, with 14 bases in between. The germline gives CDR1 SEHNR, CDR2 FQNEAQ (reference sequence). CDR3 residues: CASSLVGPPEETQYF. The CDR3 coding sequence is TGTGCCAGCAGCTTAGTTGGACCCCCGGAGGAGACCCAGTACTTC. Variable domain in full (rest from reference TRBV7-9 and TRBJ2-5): DTGVSQNPRHKITKRGQNVTFRCDPISEHNRLYWYRQTLGQGPEFLTYFQNEAQLEKSRLLSDRFSAERPKGSFSTLEIQRTEQGDSAMYLCASSLVGPPEETQYFGPGTRLLVL.

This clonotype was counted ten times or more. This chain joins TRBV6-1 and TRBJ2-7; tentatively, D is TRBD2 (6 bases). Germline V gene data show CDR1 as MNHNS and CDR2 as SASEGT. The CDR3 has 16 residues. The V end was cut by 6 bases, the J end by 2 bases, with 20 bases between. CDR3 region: CASSPATPRGPYEQYF. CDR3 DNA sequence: TGTGCCAGCAGCCCGGCCACGCCGCGGGGCCCCTACGAGCAGTACTTC.

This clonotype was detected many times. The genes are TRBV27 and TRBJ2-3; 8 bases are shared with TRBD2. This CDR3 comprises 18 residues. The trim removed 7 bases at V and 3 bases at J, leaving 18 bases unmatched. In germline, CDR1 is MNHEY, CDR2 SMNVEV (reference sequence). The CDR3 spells CASTRRLAPEHVTDTQYF. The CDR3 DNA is TGTGCCAGCACCCGTCGACTAGCGCCCGAACACGTGACAGATACGCAGTATTTT.

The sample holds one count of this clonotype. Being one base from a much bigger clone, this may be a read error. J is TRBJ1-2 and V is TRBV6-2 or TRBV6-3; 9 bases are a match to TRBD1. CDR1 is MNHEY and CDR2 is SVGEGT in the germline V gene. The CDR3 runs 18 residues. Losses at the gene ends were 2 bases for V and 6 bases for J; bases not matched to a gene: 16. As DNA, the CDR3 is TGTGCCAGCAGTTACCCGAACAGGGGGCCACTCGGGAACCATGGCTACACCTTC. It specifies CASSYPNRGPLGNHGYTF.

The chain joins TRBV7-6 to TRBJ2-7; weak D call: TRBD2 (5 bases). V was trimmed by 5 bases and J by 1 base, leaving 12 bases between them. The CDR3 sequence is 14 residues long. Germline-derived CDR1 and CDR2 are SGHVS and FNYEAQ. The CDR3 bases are TGTGCCAGCAGCCCAGAGACGGGATCCTACGAGCAGTACTTC. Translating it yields CASSPETGSYEQYF.

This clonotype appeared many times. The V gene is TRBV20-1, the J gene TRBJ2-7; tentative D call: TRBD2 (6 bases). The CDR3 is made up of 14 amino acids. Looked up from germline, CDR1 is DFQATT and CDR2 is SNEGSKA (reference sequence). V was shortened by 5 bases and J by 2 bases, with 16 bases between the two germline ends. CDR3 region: CSALIPSAPYEQYF. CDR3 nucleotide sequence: TGCAGTGCTTTAATACCTAGCGCACCCTACGAGCAGTACTTC.

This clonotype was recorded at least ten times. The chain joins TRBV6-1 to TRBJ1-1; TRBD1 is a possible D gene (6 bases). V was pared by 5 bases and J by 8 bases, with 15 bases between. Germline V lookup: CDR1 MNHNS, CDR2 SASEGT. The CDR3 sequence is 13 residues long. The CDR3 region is CASSQTGGPEAFF. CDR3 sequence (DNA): TGTGCCAGCAGTCAAACGGGGGGCCCAGAAGCTTTCTTT.

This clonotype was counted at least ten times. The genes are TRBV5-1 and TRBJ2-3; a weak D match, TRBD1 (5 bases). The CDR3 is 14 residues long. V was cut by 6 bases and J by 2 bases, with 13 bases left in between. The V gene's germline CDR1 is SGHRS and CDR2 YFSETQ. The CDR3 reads CASTRQIDTDTQYF. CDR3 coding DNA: TGCGCCAGCACGAGACAGATTGACACAGATACGCAGTATTTT. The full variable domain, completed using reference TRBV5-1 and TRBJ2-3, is KAGVTQTPRYLIKTRGQQVTLSCSPISGHRSVSWYQQTPGQGLQFLFEYFSETQRNKGNFPGRFSGRQFSNSRSEMNVSTLELGDSALYLCASTRQIDTDTQYFGPGTRLTVL.

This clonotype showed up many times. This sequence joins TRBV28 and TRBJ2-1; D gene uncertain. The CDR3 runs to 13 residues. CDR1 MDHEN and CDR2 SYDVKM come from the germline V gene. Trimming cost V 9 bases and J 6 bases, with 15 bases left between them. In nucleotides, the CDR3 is TGTGCCAGTCTTAGTGGAATTCTCAATGAGCAGTTCTTC. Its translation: CASLSGILNEQFF.

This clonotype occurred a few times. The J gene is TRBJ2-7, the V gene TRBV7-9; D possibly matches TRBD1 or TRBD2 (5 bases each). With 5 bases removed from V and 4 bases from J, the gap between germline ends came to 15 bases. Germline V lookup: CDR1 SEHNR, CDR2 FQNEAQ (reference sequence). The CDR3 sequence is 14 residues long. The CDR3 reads CASSTGPATYEQYF. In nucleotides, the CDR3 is TGTGCCAGCAGCACGGGACCAGCGACGTACGAGCAGTACTTC.